The 10 T cell receptor beta chains below all came from one sample that was sequenced in a study of blood T cell repertoires in COVID-19. Method: immunoSEQ multiplex PCR; TCRdb's copy keeps in-frame clones and lacks some. The top ten hold about 12% of the sample, which has more than 95,000 clones, about four fifths seen once. Sequencing input: peripheral blood. The receptors derive from a man aged 60 to 75 with acute or convalescent COVID-19.

The chain's CDR3 is CASSQAPGGGKTEAFF. CDR3 bases: TGTGCCAGCAGCCAAGCCCCCGGGGGGGGCAAGACTGAAGCTTTCTTT. This chain uses TRBV4-2 with TRBJ1-1; possible D gene TRBD1, 6 bases. Trimming pared 1 base from V and 5 bases from J, leaving 17 bases between. CDR1 LGHNA and CDR2 YNFKEQ come from the germline V gene. This CDR3 contains 16 residues.

CDR3 nucleotides: TGTGCCAGCAGCCGGACTAGCGGTAGCACAGATACGCAGTATTTT. Translating it yields CASSRTSGSTDTQYF. This chain links TRBV6-2 or TRBV6-3 with TRBJ2-3; 10 bases are shared with TRBD2. This CDR3 contains 15 residues. V was clipped by 6 bases and J by 0 bases; unmatched bases: 3. Germline assignment: CDR1 MNHEY and CDR2 SVGEGT.

For the CDR3, the DNA is TGTGCCAGCGGAGACCAACGGGGGGATTCGGCTGGAAACACCATATATTTT. Translating it yields CASGDQRGDSAGNTIYF. This rearrangement joins TRBV28 to TRBJ1-3; possible D gene TRBD1, 5 bases. This CDR3 spans 17 amino acids. CDR1 and CDR2 (germline): MDHEN, SYDVKM. Trimming shortened V by 8 bases and J by 2 bases, and 22 bases separated the two germline ends.

The chain combines TRBV2 with TRBJ1-2; 9 bases are a match to TRBD1. The V and J ends lost 9 bases and 2 bases, in that order; junction bases with no gene match: 7. This CDR3 has 14 residues. Germline CDR1 SNHLY, CDR2 FYNNEI. The CDR3 bases are TGTGCCAGGGGACAGGGATCATTAAACTATGGCTACACCTTC. This sequence encodes CARGQGSLNYGYTF.

This chain connects TRBV5-1 to TRBJ2-1; 8 bases map to TRBD2. CDR1 and CDR2 from the germline V gene are SGHRS and YFSETQ. Germline trimming cut 0 bases from V and 2 bases from J; bases unmatched to any gene: 7. The CDR3 length is 17 residues. For the CDR3, the DNA is TGCGCCAGCAGCTTGGCCCCCAGCGGGAGAGCCTACAATGAGCAGTTCTTC. Amino acid sequence: CASSLAPSGRAYNEQFF.

The CDR3 sequence: CASSLGQAEQFF. In nucleotides, the CDR3 is TGCGCCAGCAGCCTGGGACAGGCTGAGCAGTTCTTC. The chain combines TRBV5-1 with TRBJ2-1; 8 nucleotides match TRBD1. The germline CDR1 and CDR2 sequences are SGHRS and YFSETQ. Losses at the gene ends were 4 bases for V and 9 bases for J; bases not matched to a gene: 3. This CDR3 region has 12 residues.

The gene calls are TRBV2 and TRBJ1-2, with 9 positions matching TRBD1. V was pared by 4 bases and J by 4 bases, with 4 bases of the junction left unmatched. Germline V gene data show CDR1 as SNHLY and CDR2 as FYNNEI. The CDR3 consists of 14 residues. In DNA, the CDR3 is TGTGCCAGCAGTGGGGACAGGGATTCCTATGGCTACACCTTC. This sequence encodes CASSGDRDSYGYTF.

This clone has more than one count but fewer than ten. This chain connects TRBV7-9 to TRBJ2-3; TRBD1 matches 10 bases. After removal of 4 bases from V and 4 bases from J, the junction contained 8 bases not matched to a gene. This CDR3 comprises 16 residues. CDR1 is SEHNR, CDR2 FQNEAQ, per germline (reference sequence). CDR3 protein: CASSSTDRGAADTQYF. The CDR3 DNA reads as TGTGCCAGCAGCTCCACGGACAGGGGGGCCGCAGATACGCAGTATTTT.

The chain employs TRBV28 and TRBJ1-4, with unresolved D. Germline V gives CDR1 MDHEN, CDR2 SYDVKM. The CDR3 sequence is 15 residues long. The V end was cut by 7 bases, the J end by 4 bases, with 16 bases between. The CDR3 sequence: CASTPLWADNEKLFF. CDR3 sequence (DNA): TGTGCCAGCACTCCCCTCTGGGCAGATAATGAAAAACTGTTTTTT. Combining the CDR3 with reference TRBV28 and TRBJ1-4 gives the whole variable domain DVKVTQSSRYLVKRTGEKVFLECVQDMDHENMFWYRQDPGLGLRLIYFSYDVKMKEKGDIPEGYSVSREKKERFSLILESASTNQTSMYLCASTPLWADNEKLFFGSGTQLSVL.

The chain employs TRBV5-1 and TRBJ2-1, with 9 bases matching TRBD1. The germline gives CDR1 SGHRS, CDR2 YFSETQ. V lost 4 bases and J lost 8; bases outside the gene matches: 7. This CDR3 region has 14 residues. The CDR3 region is CASSHGTGRDEQFF. For the CDR3, the DNA is TGCGCCAGCAGCCACGGGACAGGGAGGGATGAGCAGTTCTTC. Looking up the rest from reference TRBV5-1 and TRBJ2-1 gives the full variable domain: KAGVTQTPRYLIKTRGQQVTLSCSPISGHRSVSWYQQTPGQGLQFLFEYFSETQRNKGNFPGRFSGRQFSNSRSEMNVSTLELGDSALYLCASSHGTGRDEQFFGPGTRLTVL.